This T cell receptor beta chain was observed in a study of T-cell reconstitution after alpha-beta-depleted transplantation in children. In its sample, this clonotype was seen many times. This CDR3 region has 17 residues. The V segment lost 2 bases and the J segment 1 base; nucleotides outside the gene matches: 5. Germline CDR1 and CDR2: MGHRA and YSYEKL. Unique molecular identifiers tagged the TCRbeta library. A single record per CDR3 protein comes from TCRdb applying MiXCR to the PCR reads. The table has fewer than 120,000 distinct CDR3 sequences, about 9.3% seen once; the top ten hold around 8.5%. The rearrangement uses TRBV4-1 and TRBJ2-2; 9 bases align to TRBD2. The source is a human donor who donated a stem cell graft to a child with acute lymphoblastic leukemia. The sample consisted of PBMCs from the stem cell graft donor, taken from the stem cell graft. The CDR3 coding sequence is TGCGCCAGCAGCCAACCACTAGCGGGCCGGAACACCGGGGAGCTGTTTTTT. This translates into CASSQPLAGRNTGELFF.